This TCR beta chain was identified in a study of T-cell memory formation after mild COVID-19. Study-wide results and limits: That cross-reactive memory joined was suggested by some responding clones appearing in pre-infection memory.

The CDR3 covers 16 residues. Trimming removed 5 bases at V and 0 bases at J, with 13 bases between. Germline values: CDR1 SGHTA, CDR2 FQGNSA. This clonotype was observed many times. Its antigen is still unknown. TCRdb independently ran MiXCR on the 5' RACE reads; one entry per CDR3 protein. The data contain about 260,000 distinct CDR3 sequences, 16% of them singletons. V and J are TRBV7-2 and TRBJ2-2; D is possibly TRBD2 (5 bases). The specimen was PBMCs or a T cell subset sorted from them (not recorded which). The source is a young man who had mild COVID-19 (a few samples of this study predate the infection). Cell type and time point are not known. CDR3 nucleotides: TGTGCCAGCAGCCCAGACCCGGGGACGAACACCGGGGAGCTGTTTTTT. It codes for CASSPDPGTNTGELFF.